This T cell receptor beta chain stems from a study of HIV-infected patients and healthy controls. Study-wide results and caveats: HIV-infected patients shared fewer CDR3 sequences between individuals than healthy controls.

Reverse transcription used 500 to 550 ng RNA and constant-region primers for alpha and beta. Alpha and beta chain libraries were made separately by chain-specific third strand synthesis with multiplexing indices. Each molecule carried a 12-nucleotide identifier made of two joined random hexamers added before amplification. TCRdb re-called the 5' RACE reads through MiXCR, storing one row per CDR3 protein. The sample has around 20,000 distinct CDR3 sequences, 12% seen once; the top ten hold roughly 11%. The repertoire came from unfractionated whole blood and reflected all unsorted peripheral T cells. Many counts were recorded for this clonotype. The target antigen is unknown. Trimming pared 1 base from V and 8 bases from J, leaving 11 bases between. Germline values: CDR1 SGHTA, CDR2 FQGNSA. The CDR3 loop spans 14 amino acids.

This receptor was taken from an adult in good health. V and J are TRBV7-2 and TRBJ1-4; perhaps TRBD1 as D (5 bases). Sequences were obtained from blood. CDR3 nucleotides: TGTGCCAGCAGCTTAGGGGGCACGAGGGAAAAACTGTTTTTT. The encoded protein is CASSLGGTREKLFF.